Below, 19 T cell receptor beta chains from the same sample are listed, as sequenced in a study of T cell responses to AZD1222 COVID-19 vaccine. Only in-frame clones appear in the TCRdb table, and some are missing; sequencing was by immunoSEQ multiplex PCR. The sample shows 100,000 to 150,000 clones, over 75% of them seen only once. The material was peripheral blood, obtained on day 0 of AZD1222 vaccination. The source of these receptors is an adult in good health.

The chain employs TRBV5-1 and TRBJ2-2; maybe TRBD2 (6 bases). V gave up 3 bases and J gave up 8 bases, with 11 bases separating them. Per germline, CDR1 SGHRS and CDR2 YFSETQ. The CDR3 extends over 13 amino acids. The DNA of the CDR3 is TGCGCCAGCAGCTGGGAGACTAGGGGGGAGCTGTTTTTT. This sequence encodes CASSWETRGELFF.

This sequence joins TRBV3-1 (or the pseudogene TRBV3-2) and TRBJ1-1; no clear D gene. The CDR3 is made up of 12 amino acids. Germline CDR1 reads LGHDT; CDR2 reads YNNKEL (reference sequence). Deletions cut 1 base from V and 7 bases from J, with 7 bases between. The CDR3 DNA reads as TGTGCCAGCAGCCAAGCCCTTGGTGAAGCTTTCTTT. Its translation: CASSQALGEAFF.

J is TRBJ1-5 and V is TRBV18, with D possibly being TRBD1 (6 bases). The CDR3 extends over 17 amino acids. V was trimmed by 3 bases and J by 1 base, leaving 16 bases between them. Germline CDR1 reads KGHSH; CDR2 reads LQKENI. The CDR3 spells CASSPPTLTGSNQPQHF. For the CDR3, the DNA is TGTGCCAGCTCACCCCCGACCCTAACAGGGAGCAATCAGCCCCAGCATTTT.

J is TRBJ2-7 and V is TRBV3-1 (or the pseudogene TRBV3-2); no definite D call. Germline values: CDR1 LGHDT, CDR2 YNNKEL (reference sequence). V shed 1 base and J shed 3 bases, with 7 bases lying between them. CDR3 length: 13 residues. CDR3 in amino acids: CASSQGGLYEQYF. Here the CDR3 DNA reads TGTGCCAGCAGCCAAGGGGGTCTCTACGAGCAGTACTTC.

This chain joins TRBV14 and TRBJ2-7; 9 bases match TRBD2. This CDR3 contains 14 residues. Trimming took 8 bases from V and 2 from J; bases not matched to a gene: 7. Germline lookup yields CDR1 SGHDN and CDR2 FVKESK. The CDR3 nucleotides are TGTGCCAGCTCATCCTTAGCGGGAGCCTACGAGCAGTACTTC. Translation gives CASSSLAGAYEQYF.

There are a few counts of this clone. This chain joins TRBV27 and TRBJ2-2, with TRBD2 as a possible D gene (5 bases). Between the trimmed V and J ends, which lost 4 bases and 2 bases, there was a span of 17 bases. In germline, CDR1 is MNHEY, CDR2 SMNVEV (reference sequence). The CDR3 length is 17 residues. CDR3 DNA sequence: TGTGCCAGCAGTTCAACTAGGCAGGTCATAAACACCGGGGAGCTGTTTTTT. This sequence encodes CASSSTRQVINTGELFF.

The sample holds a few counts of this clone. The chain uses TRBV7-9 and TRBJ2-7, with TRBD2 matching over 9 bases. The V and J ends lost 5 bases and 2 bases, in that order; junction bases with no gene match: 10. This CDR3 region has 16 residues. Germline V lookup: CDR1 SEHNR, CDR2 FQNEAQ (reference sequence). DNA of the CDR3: TGTGCCAGCAGCGTATACTCCTTAGCGGGAGCCTACGAGCAGTACTTC. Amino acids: CASSVYSLAGAYEQYF.

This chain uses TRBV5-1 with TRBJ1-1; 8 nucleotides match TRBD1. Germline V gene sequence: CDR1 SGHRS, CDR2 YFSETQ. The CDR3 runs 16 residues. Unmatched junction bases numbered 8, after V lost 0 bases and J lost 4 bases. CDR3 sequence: CASSLVGDRFVTEAFF. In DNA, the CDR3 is TGCGCCAGCAGCTTGGTAGGGGACAGGTTTGTCACTGAAGCTTTCTTT.

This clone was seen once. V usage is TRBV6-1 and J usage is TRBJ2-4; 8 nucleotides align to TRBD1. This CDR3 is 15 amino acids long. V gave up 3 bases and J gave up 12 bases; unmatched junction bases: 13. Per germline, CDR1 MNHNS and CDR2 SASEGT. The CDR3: CASSEEPRGTGGQYF. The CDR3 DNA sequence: TGTGCCAGCAGTGAGGAGCCCCGCGGCACAGGGGGTCAGTACTTC.

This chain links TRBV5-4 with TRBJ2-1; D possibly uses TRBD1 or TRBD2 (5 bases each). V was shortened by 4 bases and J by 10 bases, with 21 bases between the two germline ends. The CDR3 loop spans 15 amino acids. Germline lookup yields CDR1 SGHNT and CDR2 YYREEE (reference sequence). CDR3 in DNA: TGTGCCAGCAGCCCGGGGCTAGACCATCTCCACGAGCAGTTCTTC. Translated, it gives CASSPGLDHLHEQFF.

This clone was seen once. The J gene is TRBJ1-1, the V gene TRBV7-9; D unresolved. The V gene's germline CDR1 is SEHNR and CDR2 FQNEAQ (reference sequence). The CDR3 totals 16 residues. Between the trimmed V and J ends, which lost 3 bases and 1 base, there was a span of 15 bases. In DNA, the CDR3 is TGTGCCAGCAGCTTTGATTGGAGTTTGGGGAACACTGAAGCTTTCTTT. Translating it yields CASSFDWSLGNTEAFF.

The CDR3 sequence: CASSFGVGYEQYF. CDR3 coding DNA: TGTGCCAGCAGTTTTGGGGTGGGTTACGAGCAGTACTTC. This chain connects TRBV27 to TRBJ2-7; D unclear. Trimming removed 3 bases from V and 4 bases from J, with 10 bases in between. The CDR3 runs 13 residues. Germline V gives CDR1 MNHEY, CDR2 SMNVEV (reference sequence).

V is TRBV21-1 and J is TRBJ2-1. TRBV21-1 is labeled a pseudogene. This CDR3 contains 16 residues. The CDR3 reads CASSTLWICGDNEQFF. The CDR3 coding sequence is TGTGCCAGCAGCACCTTGTGGATTTGTGGGGACAATGAGCAGTTCTTC.

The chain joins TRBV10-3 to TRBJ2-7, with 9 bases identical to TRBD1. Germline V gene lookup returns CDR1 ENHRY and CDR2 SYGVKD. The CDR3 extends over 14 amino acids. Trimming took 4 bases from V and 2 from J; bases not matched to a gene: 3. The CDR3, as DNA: TGTGCCATCAGTGTTGGGACAGGGACCTACGAGCAGTACTTC. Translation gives CAISVGTGTYEQYF.

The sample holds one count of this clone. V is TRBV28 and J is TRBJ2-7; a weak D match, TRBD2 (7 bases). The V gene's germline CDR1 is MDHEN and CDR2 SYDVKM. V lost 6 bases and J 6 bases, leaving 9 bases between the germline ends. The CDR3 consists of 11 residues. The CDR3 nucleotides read TGTGCCAGCAGAGGGGGGGTCGAGCAGTACTTC. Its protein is CASRGGVEQYF.

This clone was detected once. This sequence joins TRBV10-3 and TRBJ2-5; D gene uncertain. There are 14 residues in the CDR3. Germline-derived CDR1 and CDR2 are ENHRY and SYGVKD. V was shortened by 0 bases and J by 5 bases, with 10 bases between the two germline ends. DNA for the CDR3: TGTGCCATCAGTGAGTCAGGTCCCGGCGAGACCCAGTACTTC. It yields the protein CAISESGPGETQYF.

CDR3 sequence (DNA): TGTGCCAGCAGCTGGGGGGACAGGTCCACAGATACGCAGTATTTT. Its translation is CASSWGDRSTDTQYF. V gene TRBV5-8 combines with J gene TRBJ2-3, with 8 bases matching TRBD1. V was clipped by 3 bases and J by 2 bases; unmatched bases: 5. Germline loops: CDR1 SGHTS, CDR2 YDEGEE. The CDR3 consists of 15 residues.

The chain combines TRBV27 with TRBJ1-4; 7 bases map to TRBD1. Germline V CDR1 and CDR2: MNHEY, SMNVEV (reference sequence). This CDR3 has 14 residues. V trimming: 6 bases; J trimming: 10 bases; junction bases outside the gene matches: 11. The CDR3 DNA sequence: TGTGCCAGCAGGGGACCTGGGACAGTCCGAAAACTGTTTTTT. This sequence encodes CASRGPGTVRKLFF.

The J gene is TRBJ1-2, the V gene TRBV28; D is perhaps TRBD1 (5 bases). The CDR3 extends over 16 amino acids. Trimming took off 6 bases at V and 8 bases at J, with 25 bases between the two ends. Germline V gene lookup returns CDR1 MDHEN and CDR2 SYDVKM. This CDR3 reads CASRNRDGGVRGGYTF. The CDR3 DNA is TGTGCCAGCAGGAACCGGGACGGTGGCGTTCGGGGGGGCTACACCTTC.